This T cell receptor (beta chain) is from a study of shared T cell receptors in the human thymus. This CDR3 is built from 13 residues. V was pared by 1 base and J by 3 bases, with 7 bases between. Germline V gene data show CDR1 as SGHTA and CDR2 as FQGNSA. Produced via immunoSEQ multiplex PCR; TCRdb's table is partial and in-frame only. The sample includes about 660,000 clones, 88% of them seen just once. These data are also associated with another study on human thymus T cells. This second report adds: Corrective surgery for congenital heart defects was being performed on the healthy Finnish infants who served as donors. Corrective heart surgery yielded the resections from which the thymus tissue came. Reports from related research described highly overlapping thymic repertoires among unrelated individuals.

The material sequenced was thymocytes. This chain joins TRBV7-2 and TRBJ2-7; D not resolved. The clonotype comes from a boy under three years old with a congenital heart defect. DNA for the CDR3: TGTGCCAGCAGCTTAGGGAGAAACTACGAGCAGTACTTC. It translates to CASSLGRNYEQYF. Drawing the rest from reference TRBV7-2 and TRBJ2-7, the complete variable domain is GAGVSQSPSNKVTEKGKDVELRCDPISGHTALYWYRQSLGQGLEFLIYFQGNSAPDKSGLPSDRFSAERTGGSVSTLTIQRTQQEDSAVYLCASSLGRNYEQYFGPGTRLTVT.